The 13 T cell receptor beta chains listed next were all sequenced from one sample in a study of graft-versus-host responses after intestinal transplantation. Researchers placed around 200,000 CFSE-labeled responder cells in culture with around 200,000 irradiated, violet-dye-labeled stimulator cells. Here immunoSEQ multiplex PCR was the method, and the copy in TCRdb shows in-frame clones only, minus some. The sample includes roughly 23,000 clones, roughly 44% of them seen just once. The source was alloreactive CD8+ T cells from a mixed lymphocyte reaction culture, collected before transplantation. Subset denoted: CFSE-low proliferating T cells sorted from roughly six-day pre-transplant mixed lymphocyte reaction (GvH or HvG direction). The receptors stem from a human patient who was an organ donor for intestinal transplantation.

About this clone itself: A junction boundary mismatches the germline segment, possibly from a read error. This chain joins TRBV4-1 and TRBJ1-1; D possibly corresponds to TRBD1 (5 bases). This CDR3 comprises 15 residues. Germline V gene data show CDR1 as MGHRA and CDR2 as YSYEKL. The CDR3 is CASSQEETANTEAFF. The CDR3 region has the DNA TGTGCCAGCAGCCAAGAGGAGACAGCGAACACTGAAGCTTTCTTT.

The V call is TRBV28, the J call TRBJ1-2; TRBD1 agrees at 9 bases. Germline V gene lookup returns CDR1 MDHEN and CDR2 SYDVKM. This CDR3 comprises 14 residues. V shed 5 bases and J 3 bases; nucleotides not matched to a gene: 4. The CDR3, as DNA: TGTGCCAGCAGTAGGACAGGGGTTTACTATGGCTACACCTTC. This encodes CASSRTGVYYGYTF.

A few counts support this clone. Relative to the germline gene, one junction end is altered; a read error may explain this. The CDR3 DNA sequence: TGTGCCAGCAGCTTGGGATTGAACGAGCAGTACTTC. Protein product: CASSLGLNEQYF. V is TRBV5-3 and J is TRBJ2-7, with D unresolved. TRBV5-3 is treated as an ORF (open reading frame) with a function not yet certain. The CDR3 runs to 12 residues.

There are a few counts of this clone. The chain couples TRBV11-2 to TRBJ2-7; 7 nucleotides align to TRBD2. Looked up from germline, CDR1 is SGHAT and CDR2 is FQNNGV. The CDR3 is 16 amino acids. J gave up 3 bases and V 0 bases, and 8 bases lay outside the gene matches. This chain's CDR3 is CASSLDYGAGLYEQYF. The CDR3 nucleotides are TGTGCCAGCAGCTTAGATTACGGAGCGGGACTCTACGAGCAGTACTTC.

DNA for the CDR3: TGTGCCAGCAGCTTCGGGGGGCTGAATGAGCAGTTCTTC. Amino acid sequence: CASSFGGLNEQFF. The chain recombines TRBV6-6 with TRBJ2-1; maybe TRBD2 (7 bases). The V end was cut by 6 bases, the J end by 7 bases, with 13 bases between. CDR3 size: 13 residues. Germline V CDR1 and CDR2: MNHNY, SVGAGI (reference sequence).

The chain's CDR3 is CASSYHATLPPPPNTEAFF. CDR3 nucleotides: TGTGCCAGCAGCTACCACGCGACCCTACCTCCTCCGCCTAACACTGAAGCTTTCTTT. This chain uses TRBV5-5 with TRBJ1-1; D is uncertain. The CDR3 spans 19 residues. Germline values: CDR1 SGHKS, CDR2 YYEKEE (reference sequence). The V end was cut by 3 bases, the J end by 2 bases, with 26 bases between. Based on the CDR3 plus reference TRBV5-5 and TRBJ1-1, the full variable domain is DAGVTQSPTHLIKTRGQQVTLRCSPISGHKSVSWYQQVLGQGPQFIFQYYEKEERGRGNFPDRFSARQFPNYSSELNVNALLLGDSALYLCASSYHATLPPPPNTEAFFGQGTRLTVV.

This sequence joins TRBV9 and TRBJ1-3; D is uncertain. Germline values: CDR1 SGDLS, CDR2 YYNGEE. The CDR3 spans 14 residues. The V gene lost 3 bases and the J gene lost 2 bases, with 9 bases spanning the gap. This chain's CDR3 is CASSAGNTGNTIYF. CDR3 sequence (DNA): TGTGCCAGCAGCGCGGGGAATACTGGAAACACCATATATTTT.

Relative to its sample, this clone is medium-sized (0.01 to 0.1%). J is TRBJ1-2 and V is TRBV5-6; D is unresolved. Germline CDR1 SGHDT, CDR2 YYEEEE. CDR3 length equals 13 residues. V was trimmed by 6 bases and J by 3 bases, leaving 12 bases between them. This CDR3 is CASTADGYYGYTF. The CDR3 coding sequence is TGTGCCAGCACGGCAGACGGGTACTATGGCTACACCTTC.

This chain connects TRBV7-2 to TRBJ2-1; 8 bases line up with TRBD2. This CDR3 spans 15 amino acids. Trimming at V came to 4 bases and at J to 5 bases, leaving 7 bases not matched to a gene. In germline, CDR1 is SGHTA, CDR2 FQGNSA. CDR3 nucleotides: TGTGCCAGCAGCTATAAAGCGGGAGTCCACAATGAGCAGTTCTTC. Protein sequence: CASSYKAGVHNEQFF.

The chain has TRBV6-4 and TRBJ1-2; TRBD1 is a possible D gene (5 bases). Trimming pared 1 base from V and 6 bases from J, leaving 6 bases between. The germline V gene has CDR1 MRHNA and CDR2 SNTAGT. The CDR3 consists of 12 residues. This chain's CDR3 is CASSDWGNGYTF. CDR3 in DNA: TGTGCCAGCAGTGACTGGGGGAATGGCTACACCTTC.

CDR3 DNA sequence: TGTGCCAGCAGTTTTGTACTCTACGAGCAGTACTTC. Protein sequence: CASSFVLYEQYF. This chain uses TRBV28 with TRBJ2-7, with unresolved D. Germline V gives CDR1 MDHEN, CDR2 SYDVKM. Between the trimmed V and J ends, which lost 3 bases and 3 bases, there was a span of 6 bases. The CDR3 totals 12 residues.

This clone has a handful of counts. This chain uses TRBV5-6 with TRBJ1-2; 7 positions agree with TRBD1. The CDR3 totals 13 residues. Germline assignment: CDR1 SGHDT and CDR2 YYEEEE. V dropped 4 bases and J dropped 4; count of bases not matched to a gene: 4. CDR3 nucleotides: TGTGCCAGCAGCCCGACAGGGCTCTATGGCTACACCTTC. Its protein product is CASSPTGLYGYTF.

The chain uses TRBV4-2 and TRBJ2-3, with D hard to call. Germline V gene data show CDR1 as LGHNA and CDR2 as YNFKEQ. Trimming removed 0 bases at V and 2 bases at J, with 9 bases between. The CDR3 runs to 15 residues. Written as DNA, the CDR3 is TGTGCCAGCAGCCAAGACGGCTACTACACAGATACGCAGTATTTT. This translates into CASSQDGYYTDTQYF.